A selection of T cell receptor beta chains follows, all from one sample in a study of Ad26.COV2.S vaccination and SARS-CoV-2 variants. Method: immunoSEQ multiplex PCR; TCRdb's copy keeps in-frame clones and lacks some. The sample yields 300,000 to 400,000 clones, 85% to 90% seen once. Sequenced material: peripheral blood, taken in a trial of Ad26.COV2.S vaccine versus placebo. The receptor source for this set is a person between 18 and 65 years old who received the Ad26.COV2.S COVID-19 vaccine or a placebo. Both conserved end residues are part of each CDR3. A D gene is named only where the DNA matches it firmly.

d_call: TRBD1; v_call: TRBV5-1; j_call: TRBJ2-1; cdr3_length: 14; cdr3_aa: CASSSTGTGGVKFF; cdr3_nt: TGCGCCAGCAGCTCTACTGGGACAGGGGGCGTCAAGTTCTTC
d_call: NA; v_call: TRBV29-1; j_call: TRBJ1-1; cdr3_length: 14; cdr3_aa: CSVPGEALNTEAFF; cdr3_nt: TGCAGCGTTCCGGGGGAGGCTTTGAACACTGAAGCTTTCTTT
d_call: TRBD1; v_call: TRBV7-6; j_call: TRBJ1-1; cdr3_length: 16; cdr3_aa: CASSSSGTGVNTEAFF; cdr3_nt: TGTGCCAGCAGCTCCTCCGGGACAGGGGTTAACACTGAAGCTTTCTTT
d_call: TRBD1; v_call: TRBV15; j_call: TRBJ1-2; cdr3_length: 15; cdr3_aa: CATSRRGPGQGGYTF; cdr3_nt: TGTGCCACCAGCAGAAGGGGGCCCGGCCAGGGGGGCTACACCTTC
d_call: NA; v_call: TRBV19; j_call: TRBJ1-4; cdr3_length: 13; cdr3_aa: CASSQQENEKLFF; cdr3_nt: TGTGCCAGTAGCCAACAGGAAAATGAAAAACTGTTTTTT
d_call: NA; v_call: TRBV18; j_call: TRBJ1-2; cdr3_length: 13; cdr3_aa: CASSPGQNYGYTF; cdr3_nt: TGTGCCAGCTCACCTGGACAGAACTATGGCTACACCTTC
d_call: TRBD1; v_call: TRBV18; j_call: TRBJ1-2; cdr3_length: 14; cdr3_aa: CASLIPGQVYGYTF; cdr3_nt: TGTGCCAGCCTTATTCCGGGACAGGTCTATGGCTACACCTTC
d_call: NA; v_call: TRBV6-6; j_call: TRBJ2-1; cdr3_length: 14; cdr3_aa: CASSYREVYNEQFF; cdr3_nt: TGTGCCAGCAGTTATCGGGAAGTATACAATGAGCAGTTCTTC
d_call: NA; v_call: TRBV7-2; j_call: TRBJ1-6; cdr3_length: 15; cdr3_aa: CASTAGGGGGSPLHF; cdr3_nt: TGTGCCAGCACTGCGGGGGGAGGGGGTGGCTCACCCCTCCACTTT
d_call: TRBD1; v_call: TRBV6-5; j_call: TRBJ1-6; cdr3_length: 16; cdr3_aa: CASSYSWTGGDSPLHF; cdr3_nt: TGTGCCAGCAGTTACTCTTGGACAGGGGGTGATTCACCCCTCCACTTT